This TCR beta chain was sequenced for a study of T cell responses to AZD1222 COVID-19 vaccine. The study's findings and limits: At 160-218 and 743-854, vaccine-associated CD4 TCRs were dominant, and they spanned spike.

About this clone: Its matching antigen is unknown.

TCRdb's copy holds only in-frame clones and misses some; the assay was immunoSEQ multiplex PCR. The sample yields about 150,000 clones, around 90% seen once. The germline CDR1 and CDR2 sequences are SNHLY and FYNNEI. This CDR3 has 12 residues. Between the trimmed V and J ends, which lost 9 bases and 8 bases, there was a span of 16 bases. The chain uses TRBV2 and TRBJ1-1; TRBD1 is a possible D gene (5 bases). The TCR sequence derives from an adult who received the AZD1222 COVID-19 vaccine. This sample comprised peripheral blood, obtained 28 days after the second AZD1222 dose. The CDR3 sequence is CASTLGQWEAFF. The CDR3 DNA reads TGTGCCAGTACATTGGGGCAGTGGGAAGCTTTCTTT.